This TCR beta chain was sequenced in a study of blood T cell repertoires in COVID-19. About the research overall: Researchers got acute and convalescent COVID-19 samples from the United States, Italy and Spain. T cells, B-cell-depleted T cells, or PBMCs supplied cDNA or gDNA.

V dropped 2 bases and J dropped 3 bases, with 9 bases sitting between them. CDR1 GTSNPN and CDR2 SVGIG come from the germline V gene (reference sequence). The CDR3 is 13 amino acids. Assay: immunoSEQ multiplex PCR; the TCRdb copy retains only in-frame clones and omits some. Here the sample spans about 61,000 clones, more than 75% being singletons. The sequenced sample was peripheral blood. The V gene is TRBV30, the J gene TRBJ2-3; D gene ambiguous. This clonotype originated in an elderly man in a cohort sampled during active COVID-19. CDR3 region: CAWSKDFTDTQYF. For the CDR3, the DNA is TGTGCCTGGAGTAAAGACTTTACAGATACGCAGTATTTT.